The present T cell receptor (beta chain) was sequenced within a study of control samples from healthy donors and cancer patients. Germline CDR1 is SNHLY and CDR2 is FYNNEI. This CDR3 has 11 amino acids. With V trimmed by 5 bases and J by 9 bases, 4 bases remained unmatched. The assay was immunoSEQ multiplex PCR, and TCRdb's table has in-frame clones only and misses some. The sample contains fewer than 40,000 clones, approximately 93% of which appear only once. Sequenced input: PBMCs. The receptor was isolated from a middle-aged man with colorectal cancer. The J gene is TRBJ2-7, the V gene TRBV2; TRBD1 matches 7 bases. CDR3 sequence reads: CASSSGTAQYF. DNA for the CDR3: TGTGCCAGCAGTTCCGGGACAGCGCAGTACTTC.